In its sample, the clone carrying this T cell receptor beta chain was seen once. Its antigen is currently unknown. These data are taken from a study of cytomegalovirus exposure and HLA in healthy donors. Notes on the study in general: Most CMV-associated TCR beta chains were later found to appear HLA-restricted.

The V gene lost 5 bases and the J gene lost 3 bases, with 11 bases spanning the gap. CDR3 length: 13 residues. The germline V gene has CDR1 MNHEY and CDR2 SMNVEV (reference sequence). Vbeta (60) and Jbeta (13) primers were used in the PCR. TCRdb's copy holds only in-frame clones and misses some; the assay was immunoSEQ multiplex PCR. The sample lists about 190,000 clones, approximately 70% occurring once. The sample was PBMCs. The sequence derives from a woman in her twenties or thirties in good health and CMV-seropositive. The J gene is TRBJ2-7, the V gene TRBV27; D may be TRBD1 (6 bases). In DNA, the CDR3 is TGTGCCAGCAGTATAGGACAGATCTACGAGCAGTACTTC. Amino acids: CASSIGQIYEQYF.